The following is a T cell receptor beta chain sequence with its context. Its antigen is as yet unknown. This entry comes from a study of T cell repertoires in cytomegalovirus infection. Study background: Indicated by public TCR beta signatures were CMV infection and matching HLA type. Regarding the study as a whole: Clonotype analysis showed dominance of the ex vivo response by HLA-C-restricted CMV-specific TCR beta clonotypes. The cumulative frequency of public TCR beta families distinguished individuals who carried CMV together with the relevant HLA.

The V end was cut by 0 bases, the J end by 2 bases, with 8 bases between. Germline V gives CDR1 MGHRA, CDR2 YSYEKL. This CDR3 is built from 14 residues. TCRdb reprocessed the reads with MiXCR, giving one entry per CDR3 protein. The sample includes approximately 250,000 distinct CDR3 sequences, roughly 6.5% of them seen just once. The genes are TRBV4-1 and TRBJ2-7; D is unresolved. This receptor was identified in a human donor in good health (CMV status not recorded). Some clones in this sample may be carry-over from other donors' samples. The specimen was PBMCs. Here the CDR3 DNA reads TGCGCCAGCAGCCAAGATCCCGACACCTACGAGCAGTACTTC. Its translation: CASSQDPDTYEQYF.